A selection of T cell receptor beta chains follows, all from one sample in a study of persistence of HIV-infected CD4 T cells. No antigen is known for these receptors. Profiling relied on immunoSEQ multiplex PCR, and the TCRdb table lists in-frame clones only, not all of them. Of fewer than 50,000 clones listed, more than 85% are singletons. Here the sequenced sample was CD4+ T cells sorted from PBMCs after roughly 18-hour stimulation, taken from a patient who received antiretroviral therapy. These receptor sequences come from an adult man with HIV who was CMV-seropositive. Both conserved end residues are part of each CDR3. The order of the fields is V gene, J gene, CDR3 protein.

v_call: TRBV5-1; j_call: TRBJ1-5; cdr3_aa: CASSLMGARDQPQHF
v_call: TRBV6-6; j_call: TRBJ1-1; cdr3_aa: CASSGGAGTEAFF
v_call: TRBV19; j_call: TRBJ1-4; cdr3_aa: CASAVSGNEKLFF
v_call: TRBV6-5; j_call: TRBJ1-3; cdr3_aa: CASSFEQGAGNTIYF
v_call: TRBV7-9; j_call: TRBJ2-5; cdr3_aa: CASSLAGGRFLETQYF
v_call: TRBV6-5; j_call: TRBJ2-7; cdr3_aa: CASSTPSQGYEQYF
v_call: TRBV13; j_call: TRBJ2-1; cdr3_aa: CASSPRTSGGPYNEQFF
v_call: TRBV7-2; j_call: TRBJ2-3; cdr3_aa: CASSSRGQSTDTQYF
v_call: TRBV19; j_call: TRBJ2-7; cdr3_aa: CASSPRSMAIVGEQYF
v_call: TRBV29-1; j_call: TRBJ2-7; cdr3_aa: CSVSPYSGTGGWEQYF
v_call: TRBV12-3/TRBV12-4; j_call: TRBJ1-5; cdr3_aa: CASSFRSNQPQHF
v_call: TRBV27; j_call: TRBJ2-6; cdr3_aa: CASRTIGANVLTF